This is a list of T cell receptor beta chains from one sample in a study of lymphopenia after photon versus proton radiotherapy. Data came from immunoSEQ multiplex PCR; TCRdb stores just in-frame clones and leaves some out. The profile shows about 22,000 clones, approximately 90% of them singletons. The sample consisted of peripheral blood, taken from a patient treated with proton-based radiotherapy. These receptor sequences come from a man older than 75 with esophageal cancer. Both conserved end residues are part of each CDR3. Each record gives: J gene, V gene, D gene, clone size, CDR3 DNA, CDR3 protein. D genes are given only for firm matches. Size values are once, few and many counts, or a class for expanded clones, and some rows have none.

>TRBJ2-5|TRBV19|.|once
TGTGCCAGTAGCCCAACTGGGGCGGAGACCCAGTACTTC
CASSPTGAETQYF
>TRBJ1-1|TRBV4-3|.|.
TGCGCCAGCAGCCAGGGAGCTGAAGCTTTCTTT
CASSQGAEAFF
>TRBJ2-5|TRBV2|.|.
TGTGCCAGCAGTGAAGGCCTCATGAGGACCCAGTACTTC
CASSEGLMRTQYF
>TRBJ2-7|TRBV7-9|TRBD1|.
TGTGCCAGCAGCTTAGGAGGGACAGTCACCGCCTACGAGCAGTACTTC
CASSLGGTVTAYEQYF
>TRBJ2-6|TRBV4-3|.|.
TGCGCCAGCAGCCAAGAGGGCGGAGCCTCTGGGGCCAACGTCCTGACTTTC
CASSQEGGASGANVLTF
>TRBJ1-2|TRBV6-1|TRBD1|.
TGTGCCAGCAGTGAACCGGGACAGCCTAACTATGGCTACACCTTC
CASSEPGQPNYGYTF
>TRBJ2-5|TRBV7-2|TRBD1|.
TGTGCCAGCAGCTTATCCCAGGGGGCAGAGACCCAGTACTTC
CASSLSQGAETQYF
>TRBJ2-5|TRBV11-2|.|.
TGTGCCAGCAGTTCTATAGAGACCCAGTACTTC
CASSSIETQYF
>TRBJ2-5|TRBV11-2|.|.
TGTGCCAGCAGCTTAGGCGTCAAAGAGACCCAGTACTTC
CASSLGVKETQYF
>TRBJ1-2|TRBV6-5|.|.
TGTGCCAGCAGTTACGGTTTGGGTAACTATGGCTACACCTTC
CASSYGLGNYGYTF
>TRBJ2-6|TRBV12-5|.|.
TGTGCTAGTGGCAATTTTGGGGCCAACGTCCTGACTTTC
CASGNFGANVLTF
>TRBJ2-3|TRBV21-1|.|once
TGTGCCAGCAGCAAAGGGGAGCAGGTCCTGTTGGATACGCAGTATTTT
CASSKGEQVLLDTQYF
>TRBJ2-7|TRBV11-2|.|.
TGTGCCAGCAGCTTTACGGGAACCCTCTTCGCGCAGTACTTC
CASSFTGTLFAQYF
>TRBJ2-5|TRBV7-9|.|.
TGTGCCAGCAGCTTAGCGCGGGACCAAGAGACCCAGTACTTC
CASSLARDQETQYF
>TRBJ1-3|TRBV7-2|.|.
TGTGCCAGCAGCTTTAAGGGGGGCTCTGGAAACACCATATATTTT
CASSFKGGSGNTIYF
>TRBJ1-2|TRBV5-1|.|once
TGCGCCAGCAGCCCGGCGGGGCAGTTGGGCTACACCTTC
CASSPAGQLGYTF
>TRBJ2-3|TRBV27|.|.
TGTGCCAGCAGTTTAGGGGGCTTACTGACAGATACGCAGTATTTT
CASSLGGLLTDTQYF
>TRBJ2-5|TRBV5-4|.|.
TGTGCCAGCAGCCCTACCCTCGACAACCAAGAGACCCAGTACTTC
CASSPTLDNQETQYF
>TRBJ2-2|TRBV10-1|.|.
TGCGCCAGCCGGACGAACACCGGGGAGCTGTTTTTT
CASRTNTGELFF
>TRBJ2-1|TRBV6-4|.|.
TGTGCCAGCACCTCCGGGGGCCGTTCCCTCGCGTTTGGGGATGAGCAGTTCTTC
CASTSGGRSLAFGDEQFF
>TRBJ1-2|TRBV10-1|.|.
TGCGCCAGCAGCCCCTCGGGGGGGTTTGGCTACACCTTC
CASSPSGGFGYTF
>TRBJ1-2|TRBV4-3|.|once
TGCGCCAGCAGCCAAGATCGACGGAGAGGAGGCCTATATGGCTACACCTTC
CASSQDRRRGGLYGYTF
>TRBJ1-5|TRBV27|TRBD1|.
TGTGCCAGCAACTTACAGGGGAGCAATCAGCCCCAGCATTTT
CASNLQGSNQPQHF
>TRBJ2-6|TRBV19|.|.
TGTGCCAGTAGTTTGTCTGGGGCCAACGTCCTGACTTTC
CASSLSGANVLTF
>TRBJ2-3|TRBV28|TRBD2|once
TGTGCCAGCAGTTTACGGCGGGGGGGAGGCACAGATACGCAGTATTTT
CASSLRRGGGTDTQYF
>TRBJ2-5|TRBV19|TRBD1|.
TGTGCCAGTAGTATAGGGACAGGGGCGGGTGAGACCCAGTACTTC
CASSIGTGAGETQYF
>TRBJ1-3|TRBV7-5|.|.
TGTGTCAGAAGCCCACCAGACACCATATATTTT
CVRSPPDTIYF
>TRBJ2-2|TRBV18|.|.
TGTGCCAGCTCCGAGAACCACAGGGAGACCGGGGAGCTGTTTTTT
CASSENHRETGELFF
>TRBJ1-2|TRBV27|.|.
TGTGCCAGCCGGTCAGGGCTTGATGGCTACACCTTC
CASRSGLDGYTF
>TRBJ2-5|TRBV7-7|.|once
TGTGCTAGCAGCTTGCAAGTTGCCGAGACCCAGTACTTC
CASSLQVAETQYF
>TRBJ2-3|TRBV4-1|TRBD2|.
TGCGCCAGCAGCCAAGTTAGCGGGGGGGGAGATACGCAGTATTTT
CASSQVSGGGDTQYF
>TRBJ2-1|TRBV7-2|.|.
TGTGCCAGCAGCTTATCGGCGGGGCAGTTCTTC
CASSLSAGQFF
>TRBJ2-5|TRBV18|.|.
TGTGCCAGCTCACCTAAGGTAGGAGAGACCCAGTACTTC
CASSPKVGETQYF
>TRBJ1-5|TRBV10-3|.|.
TGTGCCATCAGTGAGTCTTCGGGGGCGCGGGGGAATCAGCCCCAGCATTTT
CAISESSGARGNQPQHF
>TRBJ1-5|TRBV19|TRBD1|.
TGTGCCAGTAGTATAGGTGCGGGGACAGGGTTTTCGAATCAGCCCCAGCATTTT
CASSIGAGTGFSNQPQHF
>TRBJ2-5|TRBV19|.|.
TGTGCCAGTTCGCGGGACTTTGAAGAGACCCAGTACTTC
CASSRDFEETQYF
>TRBJ2-1|TRBV5-1|TRBD1|.
TGCGCCAGCAGCCAGACAGGGGATCCCTACAATGAGCAGTTCTTC
CASSQTGDPYNEQFF
>TRBJ2-6|TRBV7-8|.|once
TGTGCCAGCAGCAATGATAGTTACCCACAAAGTCGGGCCAACGTCCTGACTTTC
CASSNDSYPQSRANVLTF
>TRBJ2-4|TRBV15|TRBD1|.
TGTGCCACCAGCAGAGACCCCGGGACAGGGACCCACATTCAGTACTTC
CATSRDPGTGTHIQYF
>TRBJ2-3|TRBV19|TRBD1|.
TGTGCCAGTAGTACCAGGGGGCTTGGGGATACGCAGTATTTT
CASSTRGLGDTQYF
>TRBJ1-1|TRBV28|.|.
TGTGCCAGCAGTTTTGACGGGAGCACTGAAGCTTTCTTT
CASSFDGSTEAFF
>TRBJ1-1|TRBV18|TRBD1|.
TGTGCCAGCTCACCGCAGGGGGCAGACACTGAAGCTTTCTTT
CASSPQGADTEAFF
>TRBJ1-2|TRBV27|.|.
TGTGCCAGCAGTTTATCGAGGGCAACTAACTATGGCTACACCTTC
CASSLSRATNYGYTF
>TRBJ1-5|TRBV21-1|.|.
TGTGCCAGCAGCACTTGGGGACGGACAGACTCCGGGGATCAGCCCCAGCATTTT
CASSTWGRTDSGDQPQHF
>TRBJ2-3|TRBV6-1|.|.
TGTGCCAGCAGCCTAACCCAGGGACCAGATACGCAGTATTTT
CASSLTQGPDTQYF
>TRBJ2-7|TRBV18|TRBD2|.
TGTGCCAGCTCACGCGGGGGACTAACCTACGAGCAGTACTTC
CASSRGGLTYEQYF